This TCR beta chain was recorded in a study of blood T cell repertoires in COVID-19. Study context: Donors in the United States, Italy and Spain gave samples during acute or convalescent COVID-19.

The assay was immunoSEQ multiplex PCR, and TCRdb's table has in-frame clones only and misses some. The sample holds tens of thousands of clones, over 80% seen once. V lost 5 bases, J lost 0 bases, and 13 bases lay in between. The CDR3 length is 16 residues. Germline CDR1 is SEHNR and CDR2 is FQNEAQ (reference sequence). The TCR comes from a woman between 45 and 65 years old with acute or convalescent COVID-19. The chain has TRBV7-9 and TRBJ1-4; D unclear. Sample: peripheral blood. In DNA form, the CDR3 reads TGTGCCAGCAGCCATTATCGAGGTGCAACTAATGAAAAACTGTTTTTT. This encodes CASSHYRGATNEKLFF.